Shown below are 5 T cell receptor beta chains from a single sample sequenced in a study of a mutant IDH1 vaccine in newly diagnosed glioma. The time point was: week 11, during vaccination. Doses of 300 ug of mutant IDH1 20-mer peptide were given with topical imiquimod. Sequencing used immunoSEQ multiplex PCR; TCRdb keeps in-frame clones, though not all of them. The sample has around 130,000 clones; roughly 78% are singletons. No antigen has been assigned to these receptors. The specimen comprised PBMCs, sampled from a glioma patient whose treatment included an IDH1 peptide vaccine. The receptors shown here come from a man aged 35 to 55 with glioma.

Concerning this clone itself: This CDR3 is also generated by other DNA sequences in the sample. The chain carries TRBV30 and TRBJ2-2; D remains ambiguous. Per germline, CDR1 GTSNPN and CDR2 SVGIG (reference sequence). The CDR3 runs 14 residues. V gave up 0 bases and J gave up 1 base, with 6 bases separating them. The CDR3 sequence is CAWSVLRNTGELFF. DNA of the CDR3: TGTGCCTGGAGTGTCCTTAGGAACACCGGGGAGCTGTTTTTT.

As to this clone: A junction boundary mismatches the germline segment, possibly from a read error. The rearrangement links TRBV11-2 to TRBJ2-7, with unresolved D. Germline CDR1 reads SGHAT; CDR2 reads FQNNGV. The CDR3 runs to 13 residues. CDR3: CASSLEYGQERSF. CDR3 in DNA: TGTGCCAGCAGCTTAGAGTATGGGCAGGAAAGGAGTTTC.

V and J are TRBV19 and TRBJ2-6, with D maybe TRBD2 (6 bases). Germline lookup yields CDR1 LNHDA and CDR2 SQIVND (reference sequence). The CDR3 sequence is 17 residues long. V shed 9 bases and J shed 0 bases, with 18 bases lying between them. The CDR3 here is CASQIGTPDSGANVLTF. The DNA of the CDR3 is TGTGCCAGCCAAATCGGGACTCCCGACTCTGGGGCCAACGTCCTGACTTTC.

The gene calls are TRBV5-4 and TRBJ1-2; no definite D call. Germline CDR1 and CDR2: SGHNT and YYREEE (reference sequence). The CDR3 has 15 residues. Trimming cost V 4 bases and J 0 bases, with 13 bases left between them. The CDR3 DNA sequence: TGTGCCAGCAGCCCCCCGGGTCGAGCTAACTATGGCTACACCTTC. It translates to CASSPPGRANYGYTF.

This clone was seen just once. V gene TRBV2 combines with J gene TRBJ2-7, with TRBD2 matching 7 bases. With 6 bases clipped from V and 4 bases from J, the junction kept 12 bases outside the gene matches. The CDR3 spans 15 residues. Germline V gives CDR1 SNHLY, CDR2 FYNNEI. CDR3 DNA: TGTGCCAGCAGGGGCACGGGGGGTCTCTTTTACGAGCAGTACTTC. This gives the protein CASRGTGGLFYEQYF.